This T cell receptor (beta chain) comes out of a study of cytomegalovirus exposure and HLA in healthy donors. The PCR made use of 60 Vbeta and 13 Jbeta primers. Sequencing was performed with immunoSEQ multiplex PCR; in TCRdb, only in-frame clones are kept and a portion is missing. Among 90,000 to 120,000 clones listed, around three quarters were seen once. About this clone itself: The target antigen is unknown.

Overall study results and limits: Several of the most significant clusters were apparently associated with common viral pathogens in a later analysis.

Healthy bone marrow donors made up the donors. This CDR3 is built from 15 residues. Germline V CDR1 and CDR2: SGHRS, YFSETQ. Trimming took 0 bases from V and 7 from J, leaving 14 bases between them. This clonotype was obtained from a male donor in good health and CMV-seronegative. The chain combines TRBV5-1 with TRBJ1-5; possible D gene TRBD1, 6 bases. Sequenced sample: PBMCs. DNA for the CDR3: TGCGCCAGCAGCTTGGATACAGGGAGTGGCCAGCCCCAGCATTTT. Translating it yields CASSLDTGSGQPQHF. The variable domain in full, with the rest retrieved from reference TRBV5-1 and TRBJ1-5, is KAGVTQTPRYLIKTRGQQVTLSCSPISGHRSVSWYQQTPGQGLQFLFEYFSETQRNKGNFPGRFSGRQFSNSRSEMNVSTLELGDSALYLCASSLDTGSGQPQHFGDGTRLSIL.